The 8 T cell receptor beta chains below were found in one sample sequenced in a study of T cells after yellow fever vaccination. From the 5' RACE reads, TCRdb called clonotypes with MiXCR, one entry per CDR3 protein. The sample shows over 110,000 distinct CDR3 sequences, roughly 8.2% of them seen only once. This material consisted of CD4+ T cells sorted from PBMCs, taken 5 days after the yellow fever booster vaccination. The receptors were gathered from a man aged 30 to 39 who received the YFV17D yellow fever vaccine.

This clonotype was detected ten times or more. This chain joins TRBV2 and TRBJ2-1; D not resolved. Germline V gene data show CDR1 as SNHLY and CDR2 as FYNNEI. V lost 6 bases to trimming and J lost 3 bases, with 15 bases between them. The CDR3 contains 15 residues. Written as DNA, the CDR3 is TGTGCCAGCAGGGTTAGCCAGCCCCACTACAATGAGCAGTTCTTC. It encodes CASRVSQPHYNEQFF.

There are a few counts of this clonotype. V gene TRBV3-1 combines with J gene TRBJ1-5; 7 bases agree with TRBD1. CDR1 is LGHDT, CDR2 YNNKEL, per germline (reference sequence). This CDR3 is 16 amino acids long. The V segment lost 1 base and the J segment 2 bases; nucleotides outside the gene matches: 5. CDR3 sequence (DNA): TGTGCCAGCAGCCAAGCGCCTACAGGGGGCAATCAGCCCCAGCATTTT. Translation: CASSQAPTGGNQPQHF.

The V call is TRBV4-3, the J call TRBJ2-5; D tentatively fits TRBD1 or TRBD2 (5 bases each). Germline V gene data show CDR1 as LGHNA and CDR2 as YSLEER. CDR3 length: 18 residues. The V end lost 4 bases, the J end lost 5 bases, and 26 bases lay between the germline ends. CDR3 in amino acids: CASSRVPAGTSSPETQYF. The CDR3 coding sequence is TGCGCCAGCAGCCGCGTCCCGGCCGGGACGTCAAGCCCGGAGACCCAGTACTTC.

This clonotype has ten or more counts. This chain links TRBV20-1 with TRBJ2-1, with D unresolved. V was pared by 0 bases and J by 10 bases, with 7 bases between. The CDR3 spans 11 residues. The V gene's germline CDR1 is DFQATT and CDR2 SNEGSKA (reference sequence). The CDR3 is CSARDPPEQFF. The CDR3, as DNA: TGCAGTGCTAGAGATCCACCCGAGCAGTTCTTC.

This clonotype has just a few counts. The V gene is TRBV20-1, the J gene TRBJ2-7, with D possibly being TRBD1 (5 bases). V was clipped by 2 bases and J by 3 bases, with 17 bases between them. The germline gives CDR1 DFQATT, CDR2 SNEGSKA (reference sequence). The CDR3 has 15 amino acids. CDR3 in DNA: TGCAGTGCTAGACGCAGGGTATTAGTTGACTACGAGCAGTACTTC. This translates into CSARRRVLVDYEQYF.

The chain employs TRBV20-1 and TRBJ2-3, with D maybe TRBD1 (6 bases). The CDR3 is 16 amino acids. CDR1 and CDR2 (germline): DFQATT, SNEGSKA (reference sequence). V was shortened by 0 bases and J by 5 bases, with 18 bases between the two germline ends. The CDR3 sequence: CSARERYRVEKDTQYF. In nucleotides, the CDR3 is TGCAGTGCTAGAGAAAGGTACAGGGTCGAGAAAGATACGCAGTATTTT.

This clonotype came up many times. CDR3 amino acids: CASSSTSVNNEQFF. Written as DNA, the CDR3 is TGCGCCAGCAGCTCGACTAGCGTGAACAATGAGCAGTTCTTC. The chain recombines TRBV5-1 with TRBJ2-1; TRBD2 aligns across 8 bases. This CDR3 comprises 14 residues. CDR1 and CDR2 (germline): SGHRS, YFSETQ. Unmatched junction bases numbered 4, after V lost 3 bases and J lost 5 bases.

This clonotype was detected ten times or more. This chain uses TRBV18 with TRBJ2-2, with D unresolved. Germline values: CDR1 KGHSH, CDR2 LQKENI. The CDR3 consists of 15 residues. Between the trimmed V and J ends, which lost 5 bases and 0 bases, there was a span of 10 bases. DNA of the CDR3: TGTGCCAGCTCATGGGAACTGGCGAACACCGGGGAGCTGTTTTTT. This sequence encodes CASSWELANTGELFF.